This entry concerns a single T cell receptor beta chain. Its target is not known. The trim removed 6 bases at V and 3 bases at J, leaving 3 bases unmatched. CDR3 length: 14 amino acids. The germline CDR1 and CDR2 sequences are MNHNS and SASEGT. This entry belongs to a study of blood T cells in healthy people across ages. Background on the study: Researchers report that template switching captured about one barcoded beta molecule per two T cells.

Primers used in a second PCR of about 6 to 12 cycles were a sample-barcoded 5' primer and a J-beta primer mix. TCRdb reprocessed the 5' RACE reads via MiXCR and lists one record per CDR3 protein. Of fewer than 700,000 distinct CDR3 sequences listed, around half are singletons. Study-wide results and limits: Naive CD4+ cell counts and diversity both ran higher in long-lived than in aged donors.

The sample, approximately 10 milliliters of peripheral blood, was drawn from each donor. The chain links TRBV6-1 to TRBJ2-5; TRBD2 matches 11 bases. This clonotype was sampled from a man older than 75 in good health. Input material: blood. The CDR3 loop is CASRTSGVEETQYF. CDR3 nucleotides: TGTGCCAGCAGGACTAGCGGGGTTGAAGAGACCCAGTACTTC.